The 7 T cell receptor beta chains below come from one sample, sequenced in a study of blood T cell repertoires in COVID-19. Clones were read by immunoSEQ multiplex PCR, and TCRdb kept only the in-frame ones, dropping some. The sample gives a few hundred thousand clones, roughly 82% of which show up once; 9% to 15% is in the top ten. Sequencing was carried out using peripheral blood. The source of these receptors is an elderly man with acute or convalescent COVID-19.

V gene TRBV5-5 combines with J gene TRBJ1-5, with D maybe TRBD1 (5 bases). Germline loops: CDR1 SGHKS, CDR2 YYEKEE (reference sequence). The CDR3 loop spans 15 amino acids. The V and J ends lost 3 bases and 0 bases respectively, with 10 bases between them. CDR3 residues: CASSSTDYSNQPQHF. In DNA, the CDR3 is TGTGCCAGCAGCTCGACAGATTATAGCAATCAGCCCCAGCATTTT.

This clone was observed a single time. The genes are TRBV5-1 and TRBJ2-7; 10 nucleotides agree with TRBD1. V dropped 4 bases and J dropped 0; count of bases not matched to a gene: 4. The length of the CDR3 is 15 residues. Per germline, CDR1 SGHRS and CDR2 YFSETQ. For the CDR3, the DNA is TGCGCCAGCAGCCGGGGACAGGGGAGCTCCTACGAGCAGTACTTC. This sequence encodes CASSRGQGSSYEQYF. Looking up the rest from reference TRBV5-1 and TRBJ2-7 gives the full variable domain: KAGVTQTPRYLIKTRGQQVTLSCSPISGHRSVSWYQQTPGQGLQFLFEYFSETQRNKGNFPGRFSGRQFSNSRSEMNVSTLELGDSALYLCASSRGQGSSYEQYFGPGTRLTVT.

The chain couples TRBV3-1 (or the pseudogene TRBV3-2) to TRBJ2-7; D call uncertain. CDR3 length equals 14 residues. From germline, CDR1 is LGHDT and CDR2 YNNKEL (reference sequence). The V end was cut by 4 bases, the J end by 3 bases, with 13 bases between. The CDR3 loop is CASSPAGSYYEQYF. As DNA, the CDR3 is TGTGCCAGCAGCCCAGCCGGGTCTTACTACGAGCAGTACTTC.

The chain carries TRBV18 and TRBJ1-3, with 8 bases identical to TRBD1. CDR1 and CDR2 (germline): KGHSH, LQKENI. Trimming took 0 bases from V and 3 from J; bases not matched to a gene: 1. The CDR3 sequence is 15 residues long. The CDR3 bases are TGTGCCAGCTCACCACCGGGACAGGATGGAAACACCATATATTTT. Amino acids: CASSPPGQDGNTIYF. Using reference TRBV18 and TRBJ1-3 for the parts outside the CDR3, the full variable domain is NAGVMQNPRHLVRRRGQEARLRCSPMKGHSHVYWYRQLPEEGLKFMVYLQKENIIDESGMPKERFSAEFPKEGPSILRIQQVVRGDSAAYFCASSPPGQDGNTIYFGEGSWLTVV.

The gene calls are TRBV6-5 and TRBJ2-7, with no clear D. Germline V CDR1 and CDR2: MNHEY, SVGAGI. The CDR3 covers 15 residues. V dropped 0 bases and J dropped 3 bases, with 12 bases sitting between them. The CDR3 loop is CASSYSRIQHYEQYF. The CDR3 DNA reads TGTGCCAGCAGTTACTCGAGGATACAACACTACGAGCAGTACTTC.

The chain is built from TRBV24-1 and TRBJ2-2; 9 bases align to TRBD2. The CDR3 loop spans 17 amino acids. V was clipped by 3 bases and J by 4 bases; unmatched bases: 8. CDR1 and CDR2 (germline): KGHDR, SFDVKD. CDR3 DNA: TGTGCCACCAGTGATCCTTTTAGCGGGAGCTCCACCGGGGAGCTGTTTTTT. Amino acids: CATSDPFSGSSTGELFF.

This clone showed up just once. The chain employs TRBV28 and TRBJ2-7; D may be TRBD2 (6 bases). CDR3 size: 15 residues. With 3 bases removed from V and 0 bases from J, the gap between germline ends came to 12 bases. The germline CDR1 and CDR2 sequences are MDHEN and SYDVKM. The CDR3 sequence is CASSFGGSTSYEQYF. CDR3 sequence (DNA): TGTGCCAGCAGTTTCGGGGGATCAACCTCCTACGAGCAGTACTTC.